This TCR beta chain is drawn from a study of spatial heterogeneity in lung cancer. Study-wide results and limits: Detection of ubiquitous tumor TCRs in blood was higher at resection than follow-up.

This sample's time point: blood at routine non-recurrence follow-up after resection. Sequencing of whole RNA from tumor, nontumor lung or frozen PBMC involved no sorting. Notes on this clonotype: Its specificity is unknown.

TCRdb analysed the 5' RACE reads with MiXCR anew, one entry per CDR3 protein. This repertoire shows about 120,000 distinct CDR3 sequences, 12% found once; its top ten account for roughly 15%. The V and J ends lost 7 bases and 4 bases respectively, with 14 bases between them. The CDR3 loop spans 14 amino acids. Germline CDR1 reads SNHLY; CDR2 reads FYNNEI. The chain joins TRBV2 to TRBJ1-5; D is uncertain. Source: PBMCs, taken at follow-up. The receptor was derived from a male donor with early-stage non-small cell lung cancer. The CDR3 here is CASTPRGVNQPQHF. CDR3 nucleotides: TGTGCCAGCACCCCCCGTGGAGTTAATCAGCCCCAGCATTTT.